These 10 T cell receptor beta chains were sequenced from one sample in a study of blood T cell repertoires in COVID-19. Measured with immunoSEQ multiplex PCR; TCRdb has only the in-frame clones, and not every one. The sample carries some 310,000 clones, almost 90% recorded once. The sample was peripheral blood. The origin of the receptors is a woman between 40 and 55 years old with COVID-19, enrolled during active disease.

This clone was counted a single time. This chain connects TRBV2 to TRBJ2-7; a possible D gene is TRBD2 (5 bases). From germline, CDR1 is SNHLY and CDR2 FYNNEI. The CDR3 extends over 14 amino acids. The V and J ends lost 8 bases and 2 bases respectively, with 16 bases between them. The CDR3 region is CASASSGSAYEQYF. CDR3 bases: TGTGCCAGCGCGTCCAGCGGAAGTGCCTACGAGCAGTACTTC. The full variable domain, with the rest looked up from reference TRBV2 and TRBJ2-7, is EPEVTQTPSHQVTQMGQEVILRCVPISNHLYFYWYRQILGQKVEFLVSFYNNEISEKSEIFDDQFSVERPDGSNFTLKIRSTKLEDSAMYFCASASSGSAYEQYFGPGTRLTVT.

The CDR3 DNA sequence: TGTGCCACTTCACTCTCGGGGATTGACTCCTACGAGCAGTACTTC. Its translation is CATSLSGIDSYEQYF. The V gene is TRBV19, the J gene TRBJ2-7; the D gene is possibly TRBD2 (5 bases). This CDR3 is built from 15 residues. Germline-derived CDR1 and CDR2 are LNHDA and SQIVND (reference sequence). Trimming took off 10 bases at V and 0 bases at J, with 19 bases between the two ends.

This chain uses TRBV5-1 with TRBJ2-7; TRBD1 aligns across 9 bases. Germline-derived CDR1 and CDR2 are SGHRS and YFSETQ. Unmatched junction bases numbered 7, after V lost 4 bases and J lost 5 bases. CDR3 size: 14 residues. Here the CDR3 reads CASSRDREYDEQYF. For the CDR3, the DNA is TGCGCCAGCAGCCGGGACAGGGAGTACGACGAGCAGTACTTC.

The V and J genes are TRBV9 and TRBJ2-7; D might be TRBD2 (5 bases). Germline CDR1 reads SGDLS; CDR2 reads YYNGEE. The length of the CDR3 is 14 residues. The V gene lost 4 bases and the J gene lost 4 bases, with 15 bases spanning the gap. The CDR3 loop reads CASSPISTGYEQYF. For the CDR3, the DNA is TGTGCCAGCAGCCCAATATCAACGGGGTACGAGCAGTACTTC. Based on the CDR3 plus reference TRBV9 and TRBJ2-7, the full variable domain is DSGVTQTPKHLITATGQRVTLRCSPRSGDLSVYWYQQSLDQGLQFLIQYYNGEERAKGNILERFSAQQFPDLHSELNLSSLELGDSALYFCASSPISTGYEQYFGPGTRLTVT.

The rearrangement links TRBV19 to TRBJ1-3; 11 bases align to TRBD1. This CDR3 is 17 amino acids long. J gave up 4 bases and V 2 bases, and 7 bases lay outside the gene matches. The germline V gene encodes CDR1 LNHDA and CDR2 SQIVND (reference sequence). CDR3: CASSITGTGGYGNTIYF. The DNA of the CDR3 is TGTGCCAGTAGTATAACCGGGACAGGGGGGTACGGAAACACCATATATTTT.

The V call is TRBV6-2 or TRBV6-3, the J call TRBJ2-5; maybe TRBD1 (6 bases). The ends were cut back, 5 bases at V and 5 bases at J, with 18 bases in the middle. This CDR3 spans 15 amino acids. Germline CDR1 MNHEY, CDR2 SVGEGT. CDR3 sequence reads: CASSHRRDNGETQYF. Written as DNA, the CDR3 is TGTGCCAGCAGTCACCGCCGGGACAACGGGGAGACCCAGTACTTC.

The chain uses TRBV28 and TRBJ2-2; D call uncertain. Trimming stripped 5 bases from V and 6 bases from J, with 16 bases between. Germline V CDR1 and CDR2: MDHEN, SYDVKM. The CDR3 totals 15 residues. Written as DNA, the CDR3 is TGTGCCAGCAGTCCGACGGAGTACGACGCCGGGGAGCTGTTTTTT. As protein: CASSPTEYDAGELFF.

This chain joins TRBV7-2 and TRBJ2-7, with TRBD1 matching 7 bases. CDR3 length equals 14 residues. CDR1 is SGHTA and CDR2 is FQGNSA in the germline V gene. Trimming removed 4 bases from V and 2 bases from J; junction bases left unmatched: 5. The CDR3 reads CASSSQQGTYEQYF. In DNA form, the CDR3 reads TGTGCCAGCAGCTCCCAACAGGGGACCTACGAGCAGTACTTC.

The rearrangement joins TRBV6-2 or TRBV6-3 to TRBJ1-5, with TRBD1 matching over 7 bases. The V gene end was trimmed by 2 bases and the J gene end by 5 bases; junction bases not matched to a gene: 0. The CDR3 is made up of 13 amino acids. Germline values: CDR1 MNHEY, CDR2 SVGEGT. CDR3 bases: TGTGCCAGCAGTTACGACAGGGATCAGCCCCAGCATTTT. The encoded protein is CASSYDRDQPQHF.

The chain couples TRBV29-1 to TRBJ2-7; 7 bases are shared with TRBD1. Germline loops: CDR1 SQVTM, CDR2 ANQGSEA. Trimming at V came to 4 bases and at J to 4 bases, leaving 16 bases not matched to a gene. The CDR3 extends over 16 amino acids. The CDR3 region is CSVGGQSWGSGYEQYF. The CDR3 nucleotides are TGCAGCGTTGGGGGACAGTCATGGGGTTCTGGGTACGAGCAGTACTTC.